The 20 T cell receptor beta chains below were found in one sample sequenced in a study of technical replicates of blood from a handful of donors. Measured with immunoSEQ multiplex PCR; TCRdb has only the in-frame clones, and not every one. The data hold roughly 76,000 clones, with roughly 92% observed a single time. Sample: T cells isolated from PBMCs. These receptors came from a human donor in good health.

The chain is built from TRBV5-1 and TRBJ2-7; weak D call: TRBD1 (6 bases). Per the germline V gene, CDR1 is SGHRS and CDR2 is YFSETQ. This CDR3 contains 15 residues. The V and J ends lost 0 bases and 2 bases respectively, with 12 bases between them. CDR3: CASSLARGHPYEQYF. The CDR3 region has the DNA TGCGCCAGCAGCTTGGCCAGGGGACACCCCTACGAGCAGTACTTC.

The rearrangement joins TRBV7-8 to TRBJ1-5, with TRBD1 matching 7 bases. Trimming at V came to 2 bases and at J to 4 bases, leaving 11 bases not matched to a gene. The CDR3 contains 17 residues. Germline V gene sequence: CDR1 SGHVS, CDR2 FQNEAQ. Written as DNA, the CDR3 is TGTGCCAGCAGCTTACGAGGAGGGGGCGCATCTAATCAGCCCCAGCATTTT. Its protein product is CASSLRGGGASNQPQHF.

The rearrangement joins TRBV27 to TRBJ2-7; 11 bases are shared with TRBD2. Trimming took 5 bases from V and 3 from J; bases not matched to a gene: 9. Germline V gene data show CDR1 as MNHEY and CDR2 as SMNVEV (reference sequence). The CDR3 is 16 amino acids. CDR3: CASSLTAGLADYEQYF. The CDR3 DNA reads as TGTGCCAGCAGTCTAACCGCGGGACTAGCGGACTACGAGCAGTACTTC.

The chain employs TRBV9 and TRBJ2-1; 7 nucleotides align to TRBD2. V shed 4 bases and J 0 bases; nucleotides not matched to a gene: 4. This CDR3 has 15 residues. Germline lookup yields CDR1 SGDLS and CDR2 YYNGEE. The CDR3 bases are TGTGCCAGCAGCTCTGGCGGGAGCTCCTACAATGAGCAGTTCTTC. It yields the protein CASSSGGSSYNEQFF.

The chain joins TRBV9 to TRBJ2-2; 8 bases map to TRBD2. V shed 2 bases, J shed 1 base, and the junction held 1 base outside the gene matches. Germline V CDR1 and CDR2: SGDLS, YYNGEE. The CDR3 contains 15 residues. The chain's CDR3 is CASSVGLVNTGELFF. CDR3 sequence (DNA): TGTGCCAGCAGCGTGGGACTAGTGAACACCGGGGAGCTGTTTTTT.

The V gene is TRBV13, the J gene TRBJ2-5; D gene uncertain. Trimming pared 0 bases from V and 0 bases from J, leaving 11 bases between. The germline V gene encodes CDR1 PRHDT and CDR2 FYEKMQ (reference sequence). This CDR3 has 16 residues. This chain's CDR3 is CASSLGWSPNQETQYF. Written as DNA, the CDR3 is TGTGCCAGCAGCTTAGGGTGGAGCCCTAACCAAGAGACCCAGTACTTC.

This chain links TRBV4-2 with TRBJ2-5; a weak D match, TRBD2 (7 bases). Germline loops: CDR1 LGHNA, CDR2 YNFKEQ. V was pared by 3 bases and J by 7 bases, with 21 bases between. The CDR3 is 16 residues long. The CDR3 sequence is CASSQDERGAPGTQYF. The CDR3 bases are TGTGCCAGCAGCCAGGATGAACGGGGGGCCCCAGGGACCCAGTACTTC.

V gene TRBV7-8 combines with J gene TRBJ1-1; the D is unclear. Germline loops: CDR1 SGHVS, CDR2 FQNEAQ. Trimming stripped 3 bases from V and 3 bases from J, with 14 bases between. There are 15 residues in the CDR3. The CDR3 nucleotides are TGTGCCAGCAGCTTCAGCGGAGGTTTTGACACTGAAGCTTTCTTT. This codes for CASSFSGGFDTEAFF.

This clone was recorded once. The gene calls are TRBV11-2 and TRBJ1-2, with D possibly being TRBD1 (5 bases). The CDR3 totals 14 residues. V lost 3 bases to trimming and J lost 0 bases, with 8 bases between them. Germline CDR1 SGHAT, CDR2 FQNNGV. The CDR3 loop reads CASSFGRANYGYTF. The CDR3 DNA is TGTGCCAGCAGCTTTGGCAGGGCTAACTATGGCTACACCTTC. Variable domain in full (rest from reference TRBV11-2 and TRBJ1-2): EAGVAQSPRYKIIEKRQSVAFWCNPISGHATLYWYQQILGQGPKLLIQFQNNGVVDDSQLPKDRFSAERLKGVDSTLKIQPAKLEDSAVYLCASSFGRANYGYTFGSGTRLTVV.

This chain connects TRBV6-5 to TRBJ1-5; TRBD1 agrees at 7 bases. CDR1 and CDR2 from the germline V gene are MNHEY and SVGAGI. CDR3 length: 15 amino acids. V shed 4 bases and J 5 bases; nucleotides not matched to a gene: 8. CDR3 amino acids: CASSFYRTGDQPQHF. The CDR3 DNA sequence: TGTGCCAGCAGTTTTTATCGGACAGGAGATCAGCCCCAGCATTTT.

V usage is TRBV5-4 and J usage is TRBJ2-5; unclear D gene. The CDR3 is 15 residues long. CDR1 is SGHNT, CDR2 YYREEE, per germline (reference sequence). V was pared by 5 bases and J by 9 bases, with 23 bases between. CDR3 amino acids: CASRASGSPQDAQYF. The CDR3 DNA is TGTGCCAGCAGAGCATCAGGAAGTCCTCAAGATGCCCAGTACTTC.

V is TRBV19 and J is TRBJ1-3, with D possibly being TRBD1 (6 bases). This CDR3 is built from 15 residues. The V and J ends lost 9 bases and 0 bases respectively, with 15 bases between them. In germline, CDR1 is LNHDA, CDR2 SQIVND (reference sequence). The CDR3: CARDRQGRSGNTIYF. In DNA, the CDR3 is TGTGCCAGGGACCGTCAGGGGCGCTCTGGAAACACCATATATTTT.

J is TRBJ2-2 and V is TRBV23-1; 9 nucleotides agree with TRBD2. TRBV23-1 is an ORF for which the function is uncertain. V dropped 0 bases and J dropped 0; count of bases not matched to a gene: 20. This CDR3 spans 23 amino acids. The CDR3: CASSQSSIRCGLAGTSNTGELFF. CDR3 coding DNA: TGCGCCAGCAGTCAATCGTCGATTCGGTGCGGGCTAGCGGGAACGTCGAACACCGGGGAGCTGTTTTTT.

The chain links TRBV28 to TRBJ2-1; 8 bases are shared with TRBD1. The CDR3 contains 14 residues. With V trimmed by 6 bases and J by 4 bases, 5 bases remained unmatched. Germline V gene lookup returns CDR1 MDHEN and CDR2 SYDVKM. The CDR3 DNA is TGTGCCAGCAGAACCGGGACAGGTTACAATGAGCAGTTCTTC. Protein sequence: CASRTGTGYNEQFF.

The V gene is TRBV13, the J gene TRBJ2-7; the D is unclear. The CDR3 totals 13 residues. The germline CDR1 and CDR2 sequences are PRHDT and FYEKMQ (reference sequence). V shed 0 bases and J shed 1 base, with 4 bases lying between them. This CDR3 reads CASSLGRSYEQYF. CDR3 bases: TGTGCCAGCAGCTTAGGACGGTCCTACGAGCAGTACTTC.

Worth noting for this clone: Additional DNA sequences in this sample encode the identical CDR3. The rearrangement joins TRBV5-6 to TRBJ1-3; maybe TRBD1 (6 bases). The V gene lost 2 bases and the J gene lost 3 bases, with 12 bases spanning the gap. Germline lookup yields CDR1 SGHDT and CDR2 YYEEEE. This CDR3 has 15 residues. CDR3 sequence (DNA): TGTGCCAGCAGCTTACTGGACAGAGATGGAAACACCATATATTTT. This translates into CASSLLDRDGNTIYF.

This clone was detected once. The CDR3 loop reads CASSLAAGELFF. The CDR3 DNA sequence: TGTGCCAGCAGTTTGGCGGCCGGGGAGCTGTTTTTT. The chain has TRBV27 and TRBJ2-2, with no clear D. Germline values: CDR1 MNHEY, CDR2 SMNVEV (reference sequence). Trimming cost V 3 bases and J 6 bases, with 5 bases left between them. The CDR3 has 12 amino acids.

The chain combines TRBV5-4 with TRBJ2-5; possibly TRBD2 for D (5 bases). Trimming took off 7 bases at V and 3 bases at J, with 13 bases between the two ends. The CDR3 covers 13 residues. Germline assignment: CDR1 SGHNT and CDR2 YYREEE (reference sequence). CDR3 sequence (DNA): TGTGCCAGCGGACCCCGGGAAAAAGAGACCCAGTACTTC. Translation gives CASGPREKETQYF. The full variable domain, in which reference TRBV5-4 and TRBJ2-5 provide the parts outside the CDR3, is ETGVTQSPTHLIKTRGQQVTLRCSSQSGHNTVSWYQQALGQGPQFIFQYYREEENGRGNFPPRFSGLQFPNYSSELNVNALELDDSALYLCASGPREKETQYFGPGTRLLVL.

The chain uses TRBV11-2 and TRBJ2-1, with TRBD2 identical over 8 bases. Trimming cost V 1 base and J 2 bases; bases outside gene matches: 4. The germline V gene encodes CDR1 SGHAT and CDR2 FQNNGV. The CDR3 contains 16 residues. CDR3 DNA sequence: TGTGCCAGCAGCTTAGTAAGCGGGGGTCCCTACAATGAGCAGTTCTTC. It translates to CASSLVSGGPYNEQFF.

The chain carries TRBV10-3 and TRBJ2-3; 9 nucleotides match TRBD1. This CDR3 has 15 residues. Germline V gene lookup returns CDR1 ENHRY and CDR2 SYGVKD. CDR3 amino acids: CANSDRGAGTDTQYF. The CDR3 region has the DNA TGTGCAAATTCGGACAGGGGCGCCGGCACAGATACGCAGTATTTT.